One sample yielded the 25 T cell receptor beta chains listed below, sequenced in a study of shared clonotypes between healthy human individuals. Assay: immunoSEQ multiplex PCR; the TCRdb copy retains only in-frame clones and omits some. The sample lists around 980,000 clones, more than 75% seen once, with 0.55% to 0.7% in the top ten. Sequencing used memory CD4+ T cells from PBMCs. Described subset: CD45RA-negative fraction. The receptors were sampled from a man aged 18 to 35 in good health. Some clones in this sample may be carry-over from other donors' samples.

The chain carries TRBV19 and TRBJ2-4; 7 bases agree with TRBD2. The CDR3 extends over 18 amino acids. Germline CDR1 and CDR2: LNHDA and SQIVND (reference sequence). V lost 4 bases, J lost 0 bases, and 12 bases stayed unmatched. CDR3 protein: CASSKRSGGRLAKNIQYF. The CDR3 region has the DNA TGTGCCAGTAGTAAGAGGTCGGGAGGCCGATTAGCCAAAAACATTCAGTACTTC.

This clone was counted only a few times. V is TRBV9 and J is TRBJ1-2; unclear D gene. V lost 2 bases to trimming and J lost 3 bases, with 8 bases between them. CDR3 size: 13 residues. Germline CDR1 is SGDLS and CDR2 is YYNGEE. CDR3 nucleotide sequence: TGTGCCAGCAGCGTGGGGAGGGACTATGGCTACACCTTC. Translated: CASSVGRDYGYTF.

In the case of this clone: Its ends do not fully match the called genes, so a read error is possible. The V and J genes are TRBV6-6 and TRBJ2-7; the D call may be TRBD1 or TRBD2 (5 bases each). In germline, CDR1 is MNHNY, CDR2 SVGAGI (reference sequence). CDR3 length: 14 amino acids. The CDR3 sequence is CASSNSGTAYEQYF. The DNA of the CDR3 is TGTGCCAGCAGTAACTCCGGGACCGCTTACGAGCAGTACTTC.

CDR3 amino acids: CASNGVENQPQHF. CDR3 nucleotides: TGTGCCAGCAATGGGGTAGAGAATCAGCCCCAGCATTTT. This chain connects TRBV2 to TRBJ1-5; unclear D gene. Trimming took 7 bases from V and 4 from J, leaving 11 bases between them. This CDR3 region has 13 residues. Looked up from germline, CDR1 is SNHLY and CDR2 is FYNNEI.

This clone was picked up a small number of times. V gene TRBV6-5 combines with J gene TRBJ1-2; 8 nucleotides align to TRBD1. Germline V gives CDR1 MNHEY, CDR2 SVGAGI. V trimming: 4 bases; J trimming: 8 bases; junction bases outside the gene matches: 15. The length of the CDR3 is 16 residues. The CDR3, as DNA: TGTGCCAGCAGTTCCGCTGCAGGGGGCAGTTTGAAAGGCTACACCTTC. Translated: CASSSAAGGSLKGYTF.

As DNA, the CDR3 is TGTGCCAGCAGTGAAAGCTTGGGCACAGATACGCAGTATTTT. Its protein is CASSESLGTDTQYF. V usage is TRBV6-1 and J usage is TRBJ2-3; D ambiguous. The V end was cut by 2 bases, the J end by 1 base, with 7 bases between. The germline V gene encodes CDR1 MNHNS and CDR2 SASEGT. The CDR3 length is 14 residues.

The chain employs TRBV29-1 and TRBJ2-7; D remains unclear. Trimming took 7 bases from V and 0 from J, leaving 10 bases between them. Per the germline V gene, CDR1 is SQVTM and CDR2 is ANQGSEA. CDR3 length: 12 residues. CDR3 nucleotide sequence: TGCAGCGCCGAAACTTCCTCCTACGAGCAGTACTTC. Its protein is CSAETSSYEQYF.

V and J are TRBV5-1 and TRBJ1-2; D not certain. CDR1 SGHRS and CDR2 YFSETQ come from the germline V gene. Trimming took off 0 bases at V and 4 bases at J, with 19 bases between the two ends. The CDR3 is 17 amino acids. Here the CDR3 DNA reads TGCGCCAGCAGCTTGGTTCAGCTCCCATCTTCCTTCTATGGCTACACCTTC. This sequence encodes CASSLVQLPSSFYGYTF.

The rearrangement joins TRBV19 to TRBJ1-5, with D perhaps TRBD1 (5 bases). In germline, CDR1 is LNHDA, CDR2 SQIVND (reference sequence). The CDR3 totals 14 residues. V lost 3 bases to trimming and J lost 4 bases, with 10 bases between them. The CDR3 protein is CASSMLTANQPQHF. The CDR3 DNA reads TGTGCCAGTAGTATGTTGACAGCTAATCAGCCCCAGCATTTT.

The chain combines TRBV28 with TRBJ2-1; D is uncertain. Germline loops: CDR1 MDHEN, CDR2 SYDVKM. There are 14 residues in the CDR3. Deletions cut 3 bases from V and 4 bases from J, with 10 bases between. For the CDR3, the DNA is TGTGCCAGCAGTTTGAGGTACGGATACAATGAGCAGTTCTTC. Translation gives CASSLRYGYNEQFF.

This clone was counted at least ten times. The rearrangement links TRBV28 to TRBJ1-5, with a possible D match to TRBD1 (5 bases). The CDR3 totals 15 residues. V was trimmed by 7 bases and J by 0 bases, leaving 13 bases between them. Germline assignment: CDR1 MDHEN and CDR2 SYDVKM. The CDR3 is CASTRDGYSNQPQHF. The CDR3 DNA sequence: TGTGCCAGCACCAGGGACGGATATAGCAATCAGCCCCAGCATTTT.

The CDR3 sequence is CASSTGTGNKDTQYF. The CDR3 DNA is TGCGCCAGCAGCACCGGGACAGGGAATAAAGATACGCAGTATTTT. This rearrangement joins TRBV5-1 to TRBJ2-3, with 9 nucleotides matching TRBD1. After removal of 4 bases from V and 5 bases from J, the junction contained 8 bases not matched to a gene. The germline CDR1 and CDR2 sequences are SGHRS and YFSETQ. This CDR3 has 15 residues.

The chain uses TRBV15 and TRBJ2-7, with 9 nucleotides matching TRBD1. This CDR3 has 15 residues. The germline V gene encodes CDR1 LNHNV and CDR2 YYDKDF (reference sequence). V shed 2 bases and J 3 bases; nucleotides not matched to a gene: 5. This CDR3 reads CATSRKGGQGYEQYF. In nucleotides, the CDR3 is TGTGCCACCAGCAGAAAGGGGGGACAGGGCTACGAGCAGTACTTC.

A single count supports this clone. The V and J genes are TRBV5-5 and TRBJ1-3; TRBD1 might be the D (6 bases). CDR3 length: 17 residues. V lost 1 base, J lost 0 bases, and 14 bases lay in between. Germline CDR1 SGHKS, CDR2 YYEKEE (reference sequence). This chain's CDR3 is CASSLRSDRLSGNTIYF. The CDR3 coding sequence is TGTGCCAGCAGCTTGAGAAGCGACAGGCTCTCTGGAAACACCATATATTTT.

In this sample, this clone turned up a few times. This chain links TRBV28 with TRBJ2-5; possible D gene TRBD2, 5 bases. Germline loops: CDR1 MDHEN, CDR2 SYDVKM. The CDR3 runs 14 residues. The V end was cut by 3 bases, the J end by 11 bases, with 19 bases between. The CDR3 DNA is TGTGCCAGCAGTTTTTGGACTGCGGTAAGGGAGCAGTACTTC. This encodes CASSFWTAVREQYF.

V and J are TRBV6-1 and TRBJ1-2; D possibly corresponds to TRBD1 (5 bases). V lost 8 bases to trimming and J lost 6 bases, with 19 bases between them. The CDR3 loop spans 14 amino acids. Germline V lookup: CDR1 MNHNS, CDR2 SASEGT. The chain's CDR3 is CASVTLRGLDGYTF. The CDR3 DNA is TGTGCCAGCGTCACCCTCCGGGGCTTAGATGGCTACACCTTC.

This clone was detected only once. Here the CDR3 DNA reads TGTGCCAGCAGCCTGGTACGAGGAGACAATCAGCCCCAGCATTTT. Encoded protein: CASSLVRGDNQPQHF. The chain employs TRBV5-8 and TRBJ1-5, with D uncertain. V gave up 4 bases and J gave up 3 bases, with 14 bases separating them. The CDR3 consists of 15 residues. Germline V gives CDR1 SGHTS, CDR2 YDEGEE.

This chain links TRBV14 with TRBJ1-1, with unresolved D. Trimming cost V 4 bases and J 5 bases, with 14 bases left between them. The CDR3 runs 14 residues. Germline V gene lookup returns CDR1 SGHDN and CDR2 FVKESK. Here the CDR3 DNA reads TGTGCCAGCAGCCCCAGAAGTGGGAGGACTGAAGCTTTCTTT. Its protein is CASSPRSGRTEAFF.

This rearrangement joins TRBV6-1 to TRBJ2-3, with D perhaps TRBD1 (7 bases). CDR1 MNHNS and CDR2 SASEGT come from the germline V gene. This CDR3 spans 15 amino acids. Trimming removed 4 bases at V and 1 base at J, with 12 bases between. This chain's CDR3 is CASSAAGTGTDTQYF. The CDR3 DNA reads as TGTGCCAGCAGTGCTGCGGGGACAGGCACAGATACGCAGTATTTT.

The gene calls are TRBV11-3 and TRBJ2-7, with 7 bases that match TRBD2. Germline assignment: CDR1 SGHNT and CDR2 YENEEA. V lost 5 bases to trimming and J lost 1 base; unmatched junction nucleotides: 5. The CDR3 has 14 amino acids. The CDR3 loop reads CASSPSLASYEQYF. The DNA for the CDR3 is TGTGCCAGCAGCCCATCACTAGCGTCCTACGAGCAGTACTTC.

The chain has TRBV18 and TRBJ2-6, with D unresolved. Germline loops: CDR1 KGHSH, CDR2 LQKENI. The length of the CDR3 is 16 residues. V shed 3 bases and J shed 4 bases, with 13 bases lying between them. The CDR3 reads CASSPQDVRGANVLTF. The CDR3 coding sequence is TGTGCCAGCTCACCTCAGGACGTCCGGGGGGCCAACGTCCTGACTTTC.

The V gene is TRBV6-6, the J gene TRBJ2-1; D not resolved. With 6 bases removed from V and 0 bases from J, the gap between germline ends came to 6 bases. The CDR3 length is 13 residues. The germline gives CDR1 MNHNY, CDR2 SVGAGI (reference sequence). CDR3 nucleotide sequence: TGTGCCAGCAGCGATAGCTCCTACAATGAGCAGTTCTTC. Translating gives CASSDSSYNEQFF.

The gene calls are TRBV30 and TRBJ2-1; TRBD2 aligns across 8 bases. Germline V gene lookup returns CDR1 GTSNPN and CDR2 SVGIG (reference sequence). Unmatched junction bases numbered 10, after V lost 4 bases and J lost 5 bases. The CDR3 contains 15 residues. As DNA, the CDR3 is TGTGCCTGGATAAGCGGGACTAGACGGAACAATGAGCAGTTCTTC. Amino acids: CAWISGTRRNNEQFF.

Regarding this clone: Additional DNA sequences in this sample encode the identical CDR3. V usage is TRBV11-2 and J usage is TRBJ2-7; 7 bases map to TRBD2. V was clipped by 3 bases and J by 2 bases; unmatched bases: 7. The CDR3 is 15 residues long. Germline CDR1 SGHAT, CDR2 FQNNGV. The chain's CDR3 is CASSFTTGGTYEQYF. The CDR3 nucleotides are TGTGCCAGCAGCTTTACTACGGGAGGTACCTACGAGCAGTACTTC.

The rearrangement links TRBV6-5 to TRBJ2-7; 8 nucleotides line up with TRBD1. The trim removed 7 bases at V and 6 bases at J, leaving 5 bases unmatched. The CDR3 length is 12 residues. The V gene's germline CDR1 is MNHEY and CDR2 SVGAGI. Here the CDR3 DNA reads TGTGCCAGCACCTCGACAGGGGTCGAGCAGTACTTC. As protein: CASTSTGVEQYF.